Each of the 16 T cell receptor beta chains below was sequenced from the same sample in a study of early T cells in non-severe SARS-CoV-2 infection. MiXCR, run by TCRdb on the 5' RACE reads, gives a single entry per CDR3 protein. This sample carries some 50,000 distinct CDR3 sequences, 7% to 10% of them seen once, and the ten largest clones take 4.2%. The source material was whole blood. These receptors originate from an adult who was a healthcare worker with PCR-confirmed SARS-CoV-2 infection or an uninfected control (not recorded which).

This clonotype was found many times. The chain couples TRBV10-3 to TRBJ2-5; 10 bases line up with TRBD2. V lost 5 bases and J lost 3; bases outside the gene matches: 3. Germline CDR1 is ENHRY and CDR2 is SYGVKD. CDR3 size: 14 residues. CDR3 protein: CAISQGLAKETQYF. For the CDR3, the DNA is TGTGCCATCAGTCAGGGACTAGCGAAAGAGACCCAGTACTTC.

This clonotype was observed a few times. The chain links TRBV6-1 to TRBJ2-1, with 8 bases that match TRBD2. Germline CDR1 is MNHNS and CDR2 is SASEGT. The ends lost 0 bases at V and 5 bases at J; junction bases unmatched: 9. This CDR3 has 17 residues. CDR3 nucleotides: TGTGCCAGCAGTGAAGCGCTTCCCAGCGGGGGCAACAATGAGCAGTTCTTC. Residues: CASSEALPSGGNNEQFF.

There are many counts of this clonotype. This rearrangement joins TRBV9 to TRBJ1-1; 7 nucleotides match TRBD1. Germline CDR1 SGDLS, CDR2 YYNGEE. This CDR3 is 13 amino acids long. Germline trimming cut 0 bases from V and 9 bases from J; bases unmatched to any gene: 5. The CDR3 spells CASSVAPGQKAFF. DNA for the CDR3: TGTGCCAGCAGCGTAGCGCCGGGACAGAAAGCTTTCTTT.

There are a few counts of this clonotype. The chain links TRBV20-1 to TRBJ2-3, with D uncertain. Trimming removed 3 bases at V and 0 bases at J, with 7 bases between. Germline loops: CDR1 DFQATT, CDR2 SNEGSKA (reference sequence). The CDR3 has 13 amino acids. The chain's CDR3 is CSASGSSTDTQYF. DNA for the CDR3: TGCAGTGCTAGCGGGTCCAGCACAGATACGCAGTATTTT.

Many counts were recorded for this clonotype. V and J are TRBV6-1 and TRBJ1-1; D unclear. The CDR3 consists of 15 residues. The V end was cut by 3 bases, the J end by 2 bases, with 13 bases between. CDR1 is MNHNS and CDR2 is SASEGT in the germline V gene. The CDR3 DNA reads as TGTGCCAGCAGTGAGCGGTCCCACTTAAACACTGAAGCTTTCTTT. Translated, it gives CASSERSHLNTEAFF.

This clonotype was found many times. The genes are TRBV5-1 and TRBJ2-3; 14 nucleotides agree with TRBD2. The germline V gene has CDR1 SGHRS and CDR2 YFSETQ. The length of the CDR3 is 17 residues. V was clipped by 0 bases and J by 6 bases; unmatched bases: 6. The CDR3 nucleotides read TGCGCCAGCAGCTTGGCCGGACTAGCGGGGGGCCTTGATACGCAGTATTTT. Its protein is CASSLAGLAGGLDTQYF.

This chain connects TRBV12-3 or TRBV12-4 to TRBJ2-1; 12 nucleotides agree with TRBD2. V gave up 2 bases and J gave up 7 bases; unmatched junction bases: 3. The CDR3 sequence is 15 residues long. The CDR3 DNA reads TGTGCCAGCAGTTTACTAGCGGGGGGGAGGAATGAGCAGTTCTTC. Its protein is CASSLLAGGRNEQFF.

Ten or more counts support this clonotype. This rearrangement joins TRBV24-1 to TRBJ2-5; D gene ambiguous. Germline-derived CDR1 and CDR2 are KGHDR and SFDVKD. Trimming left V 1 base short and J 5 bases short, with 4 bases between. CDR3 length: 12 residues. In DNA, the CDR3 is TGTGCCACCAGTGATTTCCGGGAGACCCAGTACTTC. Translation gives CATSDFRETQYF.

The V and J genes are TRBV11-2 and TRBJ1-2; no definite D call. Per the germline V gene, CDR1 is SGHAT and CDR2 is FQNNGV. The V end was cut by 5 bases, the J end by 5 bases, with 12 bases between. The CDR3 is made up of 13 amino acids. The CDR3 reads CASSEPDKYGYTF. The CDR3 DNA reads as TGTGCCAGCAGCGAACCTGACAAATATGGCTACACCTTC.

This clonotype was seen at least ten times. CDR3 amino acids: CASSLKSLGSSYEQYF. The CDR3 region has the DNA TGCGCCAGCAGCTTAAAGAGCCTAGGGAGCTCCTACGAGCAGTACTTC. The J gene is TRBJ2-7, the V gene TRBV5-1; weak D call: TRBD2 (5 bases). The ends were cut back, 2 bases at V and 0 bases at J, with 15 bases in the middle. This CDR3 is 16 amino acids long. Germline values: CDR1 SGHRS, CDR2 YFSETQ.

Many counts were recorded for this clonotype. The V and J genes are TRBV5-1 and TRBJ2-1; 8 positions agree with TRBD1. Trimming took 2 bases from V and 7 from J; bases not matched to a gene: 5. The CDR3 contains 14 residues. Germline V gene lookup returns CDR1 SGHRS and CDR2 YFSETQ. CDR3 DNA: TGCGCCAGCAGCTTCATGCAGGGGGCGAATGAGCAGTTCTTC. It specifies CASSFMQGANEQFF.

By share, this clonotype counts as medium-sized (0.01 to 0.1%). The chain couples TRBV11-2 to TRBJ2-1; TRBD2 agrees at 12 bases. The CDR3 has 17 amino acids. The trim removed 4 bases at V and 7 bases at J, leaving 11 bases unmatched. The germline CDR1 and CDR2 sequences are SGHAT and FQNNGV. The CDR3 DNA reads TGTGCCAGCAGCTCCGCCCCACTAGCGGGGGGTTCAAATGAGCAGTTCTTC. This translates into CASSSAPLAGGSNEQFF. Variable domain in full (rest from reference TRBV11-2 and TRBJ2-1): EAGVAQSPRYKIIEKRQSVAFWCNPISGHATLYWYQQILGQGPKLLIQFQNNGVVDDSQLPKDRFSAERLKGVDSTLKIQPAKLEDSAVYLCASSSAPLAGGSNEQFFGPGTRLTVL.

This clonotype was found many times. J is TRBJ1-5 and V is TRBV5-8; D is ambiguous. V was trimmed by 0 bases and J by 7 bases, leaving 8 bases between them. Germline assignment: CDR1 SGHTS and CDR2 YDEGEE. This CDR3 contains 13 residues. CDR3 protein: CASSLGLRQPQHF. CDR3 DNA sequence: TGTGCCAGCAGCTTGGGGCTTAGGCAGCCCCAGCATTTT. The full variable domain, with the rest looked up from reference TRBV5-8 and TRBJ1-5, is EAGVTQSPTHLIKTRGQQATLRCSPISGHTSVYWYQQALGLGLQFLLWYDEGEERNRGNFPPRFSGRQFPNYSSELNVNALELEDSALYLCASSLGLRQPQHFGDGTRLSIL.

In this sample, this clonotype turned up many times. The CDR3 DNA sequence: TGTGCCAGCAGCTCCTCCCCCGGGACAGGGATAAACACCGGGGAGCTGTTTTTT. Protein: CASSSSPGTGINTGELFF. The V and J genes are TRBV7-9 and TRBJ2-2; 9 bases match TRBD1. The germline gives CDR1 SEHNR, CDR2 FQNEAQ (reference sequence). J was trimmed by 2 bases and V by 4 bases; bases with no gene match: 11. This CDR3 is built from 18 residues. The full variable domain, with the rest looked up from reference TRBV7-9 and TRBJ2-2, is DTGVSQNPRHKITKRGQNVTFRCDPISEHNRLYWYRQTLGQGPEFLTYFQNEAQLEKSRLLSDRFSAERPKGSFSTLEIQRTEQGDSAMYLCASSSSPGTGINTGELFFGEGSRLTVL.

This clonotype was seen ten or more times. This chain connects TRBV3-1 to TRBJ2-7; D is undetermined. The CDR3 has 14 residues. Germline V CDR1 and CDR2: LGHDT, YNNKEL (reference sequence). Deletions cut 4 bases from V and 1 base from J, with 11 bases between. CDR3 loop: CASSPGDKSYEQYF. DNA of the CDR3: TGTGCCAGCAGCCCGGGCGATAAATCCTACGAGCAGTACTTC.

In its sample, this clonotype was seen many times. The chain links TRBV2 to TRBJ1-1; D call uncertain. The CDR3 length is 13 residues. The V end lost 5 bases, the J end lost 1 base, and 8 bases lay between the germline ends. Germline CDR1 is SNHLY and CDR2 is FYNNEI. The CDR3 region has the DNA TGTGCCAGCAGTATGACACAGAACACTGAAGCTTTCTTT. Residues: CASSMTQNTEAFF.